This is a list of T cell receptor beta chains from one sample in a study of control samples from healthy donors and cancer patients. Sequenced by immunoSEQ multiplex PCR; TCRdb stores in-frame clones only, minus some. Of approximately 160,000 clones in the sample, 94% were seen once. Sequences were obtained from blood. The receptors come from a woman aged 18 to 35 in good health. CDR3s include the opening cysteine and the closing phenylalanine or tryptophan. The D gene is left open where the match is weak. Not all rows give a size; the values are once, few, many and, for expanded clones, a class.

j_call: TRBJ1-4
d_call: -
clone_size: -
v_call: TRBV6-5
cdr3_aa: CASRLGLNEKLFF
cdr3_nt: TGTGCCAGCAGGTTGGGTCTTAATGAAAAACTGTTTTTT

j_call: TRBJ2-3
d_call: -
clone_size: -
v_call: TRBV5-1
cdr3_aa: CASSPSGGTDTQYF
cdr3_nt: TGCGCCAGCAGCCCCTCGGGGGGCACAGATACGCAGTATTTT

j_call: TRBJ2-5
d_call: -
clone_size: once
v_call: TRBV28
cdr3_aa: CASRHLETQYF
cdr3_nt: TGTGCCAGCAGGCACCTGGAGACCCAGTACTTC

j_call: TRBJ2-5
d_call: TRBD2
clone_size: -
v_call: TRBV28
cdr3_aa: CASGTVGLAGDRETQYF
cdr3_nt: TGTGCCAGCGGAACTGTCGGACTAGCGGGAGACCGGGAGACCCAGTACTTC

j_call: TRBJ1-1
d_call: -
clone_size: -
v_call: TRBV7-8
cdr3_aa: CASSLRYRVLNTEAFF
cdr3_nt: TGTGCCAGCAGCTTAAGGTACAGGGTGTTGAACACTGAAGCTTTCTTT

j_call: TRBJ1-2
d_call: -
clone_size: once
v_call: TRBV24-1
cdr3_aa: CATSDLGTRYTF
cdr3_nt: TGTGCCACCAGTGATCTGGGAACCAGGTACACCTTC

j_call: TRBJ1-2
d_call: -
clone_size: -
v_call: TRBV6-5
cdr3_aa: CASSYSGWGGRGYTF
cdr3_nt: TGTGCCAGCAGTTACTCCGGGTGGGGGGGGCGTGGCTACACCTTC

j_call: TRBJ2-3
d_call: TRBD1
clone_size: -
v_call: TRBV5-4
cdr3_aa: CASSLDGAGGLPPDTQYF
cdr3_nt: TGTGCCAGCAGCTTGGATGGGGCAGGGGGCCTTCCCCCAGATACGCAGTATTTT

j_call: TRBJ2-2
d_call: -
clone_size: -
v_call: TRBV29-1
cdr3_aa: CSATAGGRNGELFF
cdr3_nt: TGCAGCGCCACCGCAGGGGGGCGTAACGGGGAGCTGTTTTTT

j_call: TRBJ2-7
d_call: -
clone_size: few
v_call: TRBV2
cdr3_aa: CASTGGQLTKYF
cdr3_nt: TGTGCCAGCACGGGAGGACAGTTGACAAAGTACTTC

j_call: TRBJ2-2
d_call: -
clone_size: -
v_call: TRBV4-3
cdr3_aa: CASSQEGVLNTGELFF
cdr3_nt: TGCGCCAGCAGCCAAGAAGGGGTCCTGAACACCGGGGAGCTGTTTTTT

j_call: TRBJ2-7
d_call: -
clone_size: once
v_call: TRBV5-6
cdr3_aa: CASSQGYFSYEQYF
cdr3_nt: TGTGCCAGCAGCCAAGGCTATTTCTCCTACGAGCAGTACTTC

j_call: TRBJ1-1
d_call: -
clone_size: -
v_call: TRBV4-2
cdr3_aa: CASSQEARDVIKTEAFF
cdr3_nt: TGTGCCAGCAGCCAAGAAGCCCGGGACGTAATAAAGACTGAAGCTTTCTTT

j_call: TRBJ1-1
d_call: -
clone_size: -
v_call: TRBV6-6
cdr3_aa: CASSYRGRDTEAFF
cdr3_nt: TGTGCCAGCAGTTACAGAGGGAGGGACACTGAAGCTTTCTTT

j_call: TRBJ1-5
d_call: TRBD1
clone_size: -
v_call: TRBV9
cdr3_aa: CASSEQGGSNQPQHF
cdr3_nt: TGTGCCAGCAGCGAACAGGGGGGTAGCAATCAGCCCCAGCATTTT

j_call: TRBJ1-6
d_call: -
clone_size: -
v_call: TRBV11-3
cdr3_aa: CASSSGPGNSYNSPLHF
cdr3_nt: TGTGCCAGCAGCTCGGGACCGGGGAACTCTTATAATTCACCCCTCCACTTT

j_call: TRBJ1-5
d_call: -
clone_size: -
v_call: TRBV19
cdr3_aa: CASSIPPNQPQHF
cdr3_nt: TGTGCCAGTAGTATCCCCCCGAATCAGCCCCAGCATTTT

j_call: TRBJ1-2
d_call: -
clone_size: -
v_call: TRBV28
cdr3_aa: CASSRVSGSYGYTF
cdr3_nt: TGTGCCAGCAGTCGCGTGTCGGGGAGCTATGGCTACACCTTC

j_call: TRBJ1-4
d_call: -
clone_size: -
v_call: TRBV29-1
cdr3_aa: CSVEAKGGANEKLFF
cdr3_nt: TGCAGCGTTGAAGCCAAGGGTGGCGCTAATGAAAAACTGTTTTTT

j_call: TRBJ2-7
d_call: TRBD1
clone_size: -
v_call: TRBV10-3
cdr3_aa: CAISEGQGSYEQYF
cdr3_nt: TGTGCCATCAGTGAAGGACAGGGCTCCTACGAGCAGTACTTC

j_call: TRBJ1-2
d_call: -
clone_size: -
v_call: TRBV13
cdr3_aa: CASSLTAKSGYTF
cdr3_nt: TGTGCCAGCAGCTTAACAGCGAAATCTGGCTACACCTTC

j_call: TRBJ1-1
d_call: -
clone_size: -
v_call: TRBV3-1/TRBV3-2
cdr3_aa: CASSREGRNTEAFF
cdr3_nt: TGTGCCAGCAGCAGAGAGGGTAGGAACACTGAAGCTTTCTTT

j_call: TRBJ2-1
d_call: -
clone_size: -
v_call: TRBV20-1
cdr3_aa: CSAYGPGEQFF
cdr3_nt: TGCAGTGCTTATGGACCTGGTGAGCAGTTCTTC

j_call: TRBJ1-4
d_call: -
clone_size: -
v_call: TRBV13
cdr3_aa: CASSPTGTSGEKLFF
cdr3_nt: TGTGCCAGCAGCCCGACCGGGACGTCAGGTGAAAAACTGTTTTTT

j_call: TRBJ1-3
d_call: -
clone_size: -
v_call: TRBV28
cdr3_aa: CAAVGMGGSGNTIYF
cdr3_nt: TGTGCCGCCGTCGGAATGGGGGGCTCTGGAAACACCATATATTTT

j_call: TRBJ2-2
d_call: -
clone_size: -
v_call: TRBV7-2
cdr3_aa: CASSSRWGRRTGELFF
cdr3_nt: TGTGCCAGCAGCTCGAGGTGGGGGCGACGCACCGGGGAGCTGTTTTTT

j_call: TRBJ1-5
d_call: -
clone_size: -
v_call: TRBV19
cdr3_aa: CASKQAGGNQPQHF
cdr3_nt: TGTGCCAGTAAACAGGCGGGCGGGAATCAGCCCCAGCATTTT

j_call: TRBJ2-5
d_call: TRBD1
clone_size: -
v_call: TRBV6-5
cdr3_aa: CASSFGQARQETQYF
cdr3_nt: TGTGCCAGCAGTTTCGGACAGGCCAGACAAGAGACCCAGTACTTC

j_call: TRBJ2-3
d_call: -
clone_size: once
v_call: TRBV6-2/TRBV6-3
cdr3_aa: CASSYAADTQYF
cdr3_nt: TGTGCCAGCAGTTACGCTGCAGATACGCAGTATTTT

j_call: TRBJ1-1
d_call: -
clone_size: -
v_call: TRBV2
cdr3_aa: CATVQVGSAFF
cdr3_nt: TGTGCCACCGTACAGGTGGGATCGGCTTTCTTT

j_call: TRBJ2-7
d_call: -
clone_size: -
v_call: TRBV11-2
cdr3_aa: CASSLLRYEQYF
cdr3_nt: TGTGCCAGCAGCCTACTCCGCTACGAGCAGTACTTC

j_call: TRBJ1-3
d_call: -
clone_size: -
v_call: TRBV6-5
cdr3_aa: CASRGVGNTIYF
cdr3_nt: TGTGCCAGCAGGGGGGTTGGAAACACCATATATTTT

j_call: TRBJ2-7
d_call: TRBD1
clone_size: -
v_call: TRBV5-1
cdr3_aa: CASSLGAGGEYEQYF
cdr3_nt: TGCGCCAGCAGCTTGGGCGCAGGGGGCGAATACGAGCAGTACTTC

j_call: TRBJ1-1
d_call: -
clone_size: -
v_call: TRBV7-2
cdr3_aa: CASRARVDTEAFF
cdr3_nt: TGTGCCAGCAGGGCCAGGGTGGACACTGAAGCTTTCTTT

j_call: TRBJ1-1
d_call: -
clone_size: -
v_call: TRBV4-2
cdr3_aa: CASSQMEPFGDDTEAFF
cdr3_nt: TGTGCCAGCAGCCAGATGGAGCCCTTCGGGGATGACACTGAAGCTTTCTTT

j_call: TRBJ1-1
d_call: -
clone_size: -
v_call: TRBV6-5
cdr3_aa: CASKPHWMNTEAFF
cdr3_nt: TGTGCCAGCAAGCCTCATTGGATGAACACTGAAGCTTTCTTT

j_call: TRBJ2-2
d_call: -
clone_size: -
v_call: TRBV7-9
cdr3_aa: CASSPRTNTGELFF
cdr3_nt: TGTGCCAGCAGCCCACGAACGAACACCGGGGAGCTGTTTTTT

j_call: TRBJ1-2
d_call: -
clone_size: -
v_call: TRBV14
cdr3_aa: CASSQDRNYGYTF
cdr3_nt: TGTGCCAGCAGCCAGGACAGAAACTATGGCTACACCTTC

j_call: TRBJ1-1
d_call: -
clone_size: -
v_call: TRBV20-1
cdr3_aa: CSARGTEAFF
cdr3_nt: TGCAGTGCTAGGGGCACTGAAGCTTTCTTT

j_call: TRBJ1-4
d_call: -
clone_size: -
v_call: TRBV7-8
cdr3_aa: CASSSRTSEKLFF
cdr3_nt: TGTGCCAGCAGCTCCCGGACTAGCGAAAAACTGTTTTTT

j_call: TRBJ2-7
d_call: TRBD2
clone_size: -
v_call: TRBV28
cdr3_aa: CASSFQFLGLAATPGDNRAREQYF
cdr3_nt: TGTGCCAGCAGTTTTCAGTTTCTCGGGCTAGCGGCAACTCCGGGGGATAATAGGGCACGCGAGCAGTACTTC

j_call: TRBJ1-1
d_call: -
clone_size: -
v_call: TRBV4-3
cdr3_aa: CASSQVGINTEAFF
cdr3_nt: TGCGCCAGCAGCCAAGTTGGGATAAACACTGAAGCTTTCTTT

j_call: TRBJ1-5
d_call: -
clone_size: -
v_call: TRBV19
cdr3_aa: CASRDVGVSNQPQHF
cdr3_nt: TGTGCCAGTAGAGACGTAGGGGTAAGCAATCAGCCCCAGCATTTT

j_call: TRBJ1-1
d_call: -
clone_size: -
v_call: TRBV4-1
cdr3_aa: CASSQSTWTGEAFF
cdr3_nt: TGCGCCAGCAGCCAATCTACGTGGACGGGAGAAGCTTTCTTT

j_call: TRBJ1-5
d_call: -
clone_size: -
v_call: TRBV28
cdr3_aa: CASSLEAEPQHF
cdr3_nt: TGTGCCAGCAGTTTAGAGGCGGAGCCCCAGCATTTT

j_call: TRBJ2-1
d_call: TRBD2
clone_size: -
v_call: TRBV6-2/TRBV6-3
cdr3_aa: CASSYSPGTSGTTYSYNEQFF
cdr3_nt: TGTGCCAGCAGTTACTCACCCGGGACTAGCGGGACGACTTACTCCTACAATGAGCAGTTCTTC